This is a list of T cell receptor beta chains from one sample in a study of beta chain features in type 1 diabetes. TCRdb's table, derived via immunoSEQ multiplex PCR, lists solely in-frame clones and lacks some. The sample consists of fewer than 20,000 clones, roughly 69% of them appearing once. Sequenced: Tregs from blood. All receptors derive from a man aged 25-40 years with type 1 diabetes. The CDR3 runs from the conserved cysteine through the conserved F or W. The D gene is left open where the match is weak. Where a row states a size, it is once, few, many or the class of an expanded clone; other rows omit it.

J: TRBJ2-7
length: 15
size: NA
V: TRBV11-2
D: TRBD2
DNA: TGTGCCAGCAGCTCAATAGCGGGGGACGCCTACGAGCAGTACTTC
CDR3: CASSSIAGDAYEQYF

J: TRBJ1-1
length: 14
size: few
V: TRBV4-1
D: NA
DNA: TGCGCCAGCAGCCAAGATCCGACTTACACTGAAGCTTTCTTT
CDR3: CASSQDPTYTEAFF

J: TRBJ2-5
length: 14
size: NA
V: TRBV7-9
D: NA
DNA: TGTGCCAGCAGCAGAACGGACTTTCAAGAGACCCAGTACTTC
CDR3: CASSRTDFQETQYF

J: TRBJ2-7
length: 10
size: NA
V: TRBV20-1
D: NA
DNA: TGCAGTGCACTCCATTACGAGCAGTACTTC
CDR3: CSALHYEQYF

J: TRBJ1-1
length: 13
size: NA
V: TRBV7-3
D: NA
DNA: TGTGCCAGCAGCCAAGCCAGGGGCACTGAAGCTTTCTTT
CDR3: CASSQARGTEAFF

J: TRBJ1-1
length: 14
size: NA
V: TRBV6-5
D: NA
DNA: TGTGCCAGCACCCTCCGGCAGGCCAACACTGAAGCTTTCTTT
CDR3: CASTLRQANTEAFF

J: TRBJ2-5
length: 15
size: NA
V: TRBV2
D: NA
DNA: TGTGCCAGCAGTGAAACGGTCAGCCTCGGGAAGACCCAGTACTTC
CDR3: CASSETVSLGKTQYF

J: TRBJ2-7
length: 17
size: NA
V: TRBV6-1
D: TRBD1
DNA: TGTGCCAGCAGTGAGGCCGAACAGGGGAGAACCTGGTACGAGCAGTACTTC
CDR3: CASSEAEQGRTWYEQYF

J: TRBJ2-7
length: 18
size: NA
V: TRBV4-1
D: TRBD1
DNA: TGCGCCAGCAGCCTCGGACAGGGGGTTCCAGGTAGCTCCTACGAGCAGTACTTC
CDR3: CASSLGQGVPGSSYEQYF

J: TRBJ2-1
length: 13
size: NA
V: TRBV14
D: NA
DNA: TGTGCCAGCAGCCAAGACGCCTCGGATGAGCAGTTCTTC
CDR3: CASSQDASDEQFF

J: TRBJ2-3
length: 15
size: NA
V: TRBV5-1
D: NA
DNA: TGCGCCAGCAGCTTGACAGGCCCTAGCACAGATACGCAGTATTTT
CDR3: CASSLTGPSTDTQYF

J: TRBJ2-1
length: 15
size: once
V: TRBV7-9
D: TRBD2
DNA: TGTGCCAGCAGCTTAGTTGCGGGAGGGCCAGATGAGCAGTTCTTC
CDR3: CASSLVAGGPDEQFF

J: TRBJ1-2
length: 13
size: NA
V: TRBV29-1
D: NA
DNA: TGCAGCGTTGAAGATCTAGGGAGCTATGGCTACACCTTC
CDR3: CSVEDLGSYGYTF

J: TRBJ1-5
length: 14
size: NA
V: TRBV30
D: NA
DNA: TGTGCCTGGAGTGTACCCTTAGGGGGTCAGCCCCAGCATTTT
CDR3: CAWSVPLGGQPQHF

J: TRBJ2-6
length: 18
size: NA
V: TRBV19
D: TRBD2
DNA: TGTGCCAGTAGCGAGGGACTAGCGGGTTTCTCTGGGGCCAACGTCCTGACTTTC
CDR3: CASSEGLAGFSGANVLTF

J: TRBJ2-3
length: 14
size: NA
V: TRBV7-9
D: NA
DNA: TGTGCCAGCAGTTTTTCCTTTAGCACAGATACGCAGTATTTT
CDR3: CASSFSFSTDTQYF

J: TRBJ1-2
length: 15
size: NA
V: TRBV6-6
D: TRBD1
DNA: TGTGCCAGCAGTTTCCAAGGGGACAGCTTGGGTGGCTACACCTTC
CDR3: CASSFQGDSLGGYTF

J: TRBJ2-3
length: 14
size: NA
V: TRBV5-1
D: TRBD2
DNA: TGCGCCAGCGGGACTAGCGGGGTTTCAGATACGCAGTATTTT
CDR3: CASGTSGVSDTQYF

J: TRBJ1-4
length: 13
size: NA
V: TRBV6-1
D: NA
DNA: TGTGCCAGCAGACAGGGCGAGTGGGAAAAACTGTTTTTT
CDR3: CASRQGEWEKLFF

J: TRBJ1-4
length: 16
size: NA
V: TRBV10-3
D: TRBD1
DNA: TGTGCCATCAGTGAGTCCCGACAGGGGGCGGATGAAAAACTGTTTTTT
CDR3: CAISESRQGADEKLFF

J: TRBJ2-7
length: 14
size: few
V: TRBV11-2
D: NA
DNA: TGTGCCAGCAGCTTAGACAGGGGTTCCTACGAGCAGTACTTC
CDR3: CASSLDRGSYEQYF

J: TRBJ2-7
length: 14
size: NA
V: TRBV30
D: TRBD2
DNA: TGTGCCTGTCCTCTGGCGGGAGAACCCTACGAGCAGTACTTC
CDR3: CACPLAGEPYEQYF

J: TRBJ2-2
length: 17
size: NA
V: TRBV28
D: NA
DNA: TGTGCCAGCAGTCCATCCGCGGGTGATGGGTTCACCGGGGAGCTGTTTTTT
CDR3: CASSPSAGDGFTGELFF

J: TRBJ1-4
length: 14
size: NA
V: TRBV15
D: NA
DNA: TGTGCCACCAGCAGAGATCAACAGGATGAAAAACTGTTTTTT
CDR3: CATSRDQQDEKLFF

J: TRBJ2-2
length: 14
size: NA
V: TRBV7-2
D: TRBD1
DNA: TGTGCCAGCAGCCAGGGACAGGGTGAGGGGGAGCTGTTTTTT
CDR3: CASSQGQGEGELFF

J: TRBJ2-1
length: 20
size: NA
V: TRBV28
D: TRBD2
DNA: TGTGCCAGCAGTTTATCACCGGGACTAGCGGGAGTCGGTTCCTACAATGAGCAGTTCTTC
CDR3: CASSLSPGLAGVGSYNEQFF

J: TRBJ2-5
length: 15
size: NA
V: TRBV25-1
D: NA
DNA: TGTGCCAGCAGTGACCGATCAATGACAGGAGAGACCCAGTACTTC
CDR3: CASSDRSMTGETQYF

J: TRBJ2-1
length: 15
size: few
V: TRBV7-8
D: NA
DNA: TGTGCCAGCAACCCTACGGTGACTAGTGCTGGCGGGCAGTTCTTC
CDR3: CASNPTVTSAGGQFF

J: TRBJ2-7
length: 15
size: once
V: TRBV18
D: NA
DNA: TGTGCCAGCTCACCTGGGCACGGCCCTTCCTACGAGCAGTACTTC
CDR3: CASSPGHGPSYEQYF

J: TRBJ2-5
length: 14
size: NA
V: TRBV5-6
D: TRBD1
DNA: TGTGCCAGCAGCCTCGGGACAGGGCTCGGAGAGCAGTACTTC
CDR3: CASSLGTGLGEQYF

J: TRBJ1-1
length: 15
size: NA
V: TRBV11-3
D: NA
DNA: TGTGCCAGCAGCCCCGGTGCGCGGGACGGCACTGAAGCTTTCTTT
CDR3: CASSPGARDGTEAFF

J: TRBJ1-1
length: 15
size: NA
V: TRBV19
D: TRBD1
DNA: TGTGCCAGTAGTATTGGACAGGACGCCTGGACTGAAGCTTTCTTT
CDR3: CASSIGQDAWTEAFF

J: TRBJ2-2
length: 17
size: NA
V: TRBV23-1
D: NA
DNA: TGCGCCAGCAAGGGGCCCCAAGTAAGCCGGAACACCGGGGAGCTGTTTTTT
CDR3: CASKGPQVSRNTGELFF

J: TRBJ2-2
length: 14
size: NA
V: TRBV6-1
D: TRBD2
DNA: TGTGCCAGCAACGGACTAGCGGGCACCGGGGAGCTGTTTTTT
CDR3: CASNGLAGTGELFF

J: TRBJ1-1
length: 16
size: NA
V: TRBV19
D: NA
DNA: TGTGCCAGTAGTCCCCGACAGCGACTGATGAACACTGAAGCTTTCTTT
CDR3: CASSPRQRLMNTEAFF

J: TRBJ2-3
length: 16
size: once
V: TRBV5-4
D: NA
DNA: TGTGCCAGCAGCTTGTTTGGGGGGACGGCCCCAGTAACGCAGTATTTT
CDR3: CASSLFGGTAPVTQYF

J: TRBJ2-2
length: 15
size: NA
V: TRBV5-1
D: NA
DNA: TGCGCCAGCAGCTTACCGGCAGGGAACACCGGGGAGCTGTTTTTT
CDR3: CASSLPAGNTGELFF

J: TRBJ1-2
length: 15
size: NA
V: TRBV5-1
D: NA
DNA: TGCGCCAGCAGCTTGGGCGACGGGTGGAGCTATGGCTACACCTTC
CDR3: CASSLGDGWSYGYTF

J: TRBJ2-1
length: 16
size: few
V: TRBV5-4
D: TRBD2
DNA: TGTGCCAGCAGCGCCGGGACTAGCGGGGGGGCGGGTGAGCAGTTCTTC
CDR3: CASSAGTSGGAGEQFF

J: TRBJ1-1
length: 15
size: NA
V: TRBV6-6
D: NA
DNA: TGTGCCAGCAGTTACGGCTCAGGGAGGGGTTCTGAAGCTTTCTTT
CDR3: CASSYGSGRGSEAFF

J: TRBJ1-1
length: 14
size: few
V: TRBV27
D: NA
DNA: TGTGCCACGATGGTGGGCCCCAACTCCCTTGAAGCTTTCTTT
CDR3: CATMVGPNSLEAFF

J: TRBJ2-4
length: 11
size: NA
V: TRBV7-9
D: NA
DNA: TGTGCCAGCAGCTTACTAAACATTCAGTACTTC
CDR3: CASSLLNIQYF

J: TRBJ1-1
length: 12
size: NA
V: TRBV6-5
D: NA
DNA: TGTGCCAGCACCGAAGGGGGCACTGAAGCTTTCTTT
CDR3: CASTEGGTEAFF

J: TRBJ2-3
length: 16
size: NA
V: TRBV5-1
D: TRBD2
DNA: TGCGCCAGCAGCTTGGAGGCCGGGACTAGTCTTGGAACGCAGTATTTT
CDR3: CASSLEAGTSLGTQYF

J: TRBJ2-7
length: 13
size: few
V: TRBV6-5
D: NA
DNA: TGTGCCAGCAGCGGGACATTCTCCTACGAGCAGTACTTC
CDR3: CASSGTFSYEQYF